This T cell receptor (beta chain) was captured by sequencing in a study of cytomegalovirus exposure and HLA in healthy donors. Study context: There were around 100 million unique TCR beta sequences, drawn from approximately 180 million T cells, in an earlier analysis.

Trimming cost V 4 bases and J 6 bases; bases outside gene matches: 13. Germline loops: CDR1 LNHDA, CDR2 SQIVND (reference sequence). The CDR3 consists of 17 residues. The study ran its PCR with 60 Vbeta and 13 Jbeta primers. Repertoires were generated with immunoSEQ multiplex PCR, while TCRdb's copy carries only in-frame clones and drops some. The data include about 77,000 clones; the top ten clones carry approximately 14%. The chain carries TRBV19 and TRBJ1-5; 9 nucleotides match TRBD1. The material sequenced was PBMCs. The TCR comes from a man aged 45-65 years in good health and CMV-seropositive. The CDR3 DNA reads as TGTGCCAGTAGTACCCCGGGACAGGGCGACGGGGGTCAGCCCCAGCATTTT. As protein: CASSTPGQGDGGQPQHF.